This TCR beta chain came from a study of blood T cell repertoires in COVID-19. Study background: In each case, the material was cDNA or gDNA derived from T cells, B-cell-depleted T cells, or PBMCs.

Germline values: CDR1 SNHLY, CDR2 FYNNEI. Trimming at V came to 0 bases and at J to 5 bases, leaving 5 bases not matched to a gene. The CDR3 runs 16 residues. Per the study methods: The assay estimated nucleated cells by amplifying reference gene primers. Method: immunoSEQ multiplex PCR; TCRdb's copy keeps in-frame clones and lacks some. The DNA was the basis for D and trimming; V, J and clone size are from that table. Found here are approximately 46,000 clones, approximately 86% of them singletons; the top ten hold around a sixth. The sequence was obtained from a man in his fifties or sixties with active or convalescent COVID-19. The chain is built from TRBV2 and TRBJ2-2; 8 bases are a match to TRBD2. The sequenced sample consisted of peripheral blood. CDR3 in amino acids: CASSEAGGGRTGELFF. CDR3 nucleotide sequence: TGTGCCAGCAGTGAAGCTGGCGGGGGGCGGACCGGGGAGCTGTTTTTT.